One and the same sample provided the 20 T cell receptor beta chains below, sequenced in a study of cytomegalovirus exposure and HLA in healthy donors. PCR primers comprised 60 Vbeta and 13 Jbeta primers. Generated by immunoSEQ multiplex PCR, the TCRdb table keeps only in-frame clones and is missing some. The sample lists 150,000 to 200,000 clones; around 83% were seen once. The sample taken for sequencing was PBMCs. The receptors were sampled from a woman in her 40s in good health and CMV-seronegative.

The chain joins TRBV25-1 to TRBJ1-1, with 8 bases aligning to TRBD1. The CDR3 consists of 14 residues. Germline V gene lookup returns CDR1 MGHDK and CDR2 SYGVNS. V lost 8 bases to trimming and J lost 6 bases; unmatched junction nucleotides: 11. The CDR3 reads CASSRTGTPPEAFF. The CDR3 nucleotides read TGTGCCAGCTCAAGGACAGGGACCCCCCCTGAAGCTTTCTTT.

J is TRBJ2-7 and V is TRBV5-6; TRBD1 aligns across 8 bases. Trimming removed 0 bases from V and 5 bases from J; junction bases left unmatched: 10. CDR1 and CDR2 (germline): SGHDT, YYEEEE. The CDR3 sequence is 16 residues long. CDR3 protein: CASSLGTGSAYHEQYF. DNA for the CDR3: TGTGCCAGCAGCTTGGGGACAGGGAGCGCGTACCACGAGCAGTACTTC.

V and J are TRBV6-6 and TRBJ2-1; possibly TRBD1 for D (6 bases). Trimming removed 7 bases at V and 10 bases at J, with 23 bases between. The germline CDR1 and CDR2 sequences are MNHNY and SVGAGI (reference sequence). This CDR3 region has 15 residues. CDR3 protein: CASNEQAGQGYEQFF. CDR3 coding DNA: TGTGCCAGCAACGAACAGGCCGGGCAGGGGTACGAGCAGTTCTTC.

The rearrangement links TRBV9 to TRBJ2-3, with 10 positions matching TRBD2. CDR1 and CDR2 (germline): SGDLS, YYNGEE. J lost 2 bases, V lost 0 bases, and 6 bases had no gene match. The CDR3 consists of 17 residues. The CDR3 is CASSVDPSGGVTDTQYF. DNA for the CDR3: TGTGCCAGCAGCGTAGACCCCAGCGGGGGGGTCACAGATACGCAGTATTTT.

The J gene is TRBJ2-7, the V gene TRBV15, with a possible D match to TRBD1 (6 bases). V lost 1 base and J 6 bases, leaving 10 bases between the germline ends. This CDR3 is built from 13 residues. CDR1 LNHNV and CDR2 YYDKDF come from the germline V gene (reference sequence). CDR3 loop: CATSRGTEGEQYV. In DNA form, the CDR3 reads TGTGCCACCAGCAGAGGGACAGAGGGCGAGCAGTACGTC.

The chain employs TRBV6-1 and TRBJ1-2; no definite D call. Germline loops: CDR1 MNHNS, CDR2 SASEGT. This CDR3 contains 13 residues. The V and J ends lost 3 bases and 2 bases respectively, with 7 bases between them. The DNA of the CDR3 is TGTGCCAGCAGTGAGCCGGGGAACTATGGCTACACCTTC. Protein: CASSEPGNYGYTF.

The chain couples TRBV5-1 to TRBJ1-4; D is unresolved. There are 14 residues in the CDR3. Germline CDR1 reads SGHRS; CDR2 reads YFSETQ. V shed 2 bases and J shed 7 bases, with 12 bases lying between them. The CDR3 DNA reads as TGCGCCAGCAGCTTAGGAGGCAGCGGTGAAAAACTGTTTTTT. The encoded protein is CASSLGGSGEKLFF.

V and J are TRBV4-3 and TRBJ1-1; D may be TRBD1 (5 bases). The germline CDR1 and CDR2 sequences are LGHNA and YSLEER. This CDR3 spans 14 amino acids. Trimming removed 0 bases from V and 8 bases from J, with 13 bases in between. CDR3 region: CASSQEWGEREAFF. CDR3 coding DNA: TGCGCCAGCAGCCAAGAGTGGGGGGAGAGGGAAGCTTTCTTT.

The chain combines TRBV19 with TRBJ2-4, with a weak D call TRBD2 (6 bases). Trimming took 5 bases from V and 3 from J, leaving 17 bases between them. The CDR3 covers 16 residues. The germline gives CDR1 LNHDA, CDR2 SQIVND (reference sequence). The DNA for the CDR3 is TGTGCCAGTAGTCCCGGCGGTTGGGGGGACAAAAACATTCAGTACTTC. Its protein is CASSPGGWGDKNIQYF. Complete variable domain (other parts from reference TRBV19 and TRBJ2-4): DGGITQSPKYLFRKEGQNVTLSCEQNLNHDAMYWYRQDPGQGLRLIYYSQIVNDFQKGDIAEGYSVSREKKESFPLTVTSAQKNPTAFYLCASSPGGWGDKNIQYFGAGTRLSVL.

The table lists this clone with a count of one. V is TRBV4-3 and J is TRBJ1-3, with 7 positions matching TRBD1. There are 14 residues in the CDR3. The trim removed 0 bases at V and 7 bases at J, leaving 3 bases unmatched. From germline, CDR1 is LGHNA and CDR2 YSLEER. CDR3 protein: CASSQDRRGNTIYF. The CDR3 coding sequence is TGCGCCAGCAGCCAAGATCGCAGGGGGAACACCATATATTTT.

The chain joins TRBV6-4 to TRBJ2-3; D is ambiguous. Germline CDR1 is MRHNA and CDR2 is SNTAGT. V was shortened by 4 bases and J by 6 bases, with 5 bases between the two germline ends. The CDR3 is 11 residues long. CDR3 amino acids: CASSVSDTQYF. The CDR3 nucleotides read TGTGCCAGCAGTGTATCGGATACGCAGTATTTT.

The chain uses TRBV2 and TRBJ1-1; weak D call: TRBD1 (6 bases). Trimming left V 7 bases short and J 2 bases short, with 14 bases between. There are 14 residues in the CDR3. CDR1 is SNHLY and CDR2 is FYNNEI in the germline V gene. The DNA for the CDR3 is TGTGCCAGCACCCGAGGGGGGGATAACACTGAAGCTTTCTTT. Residues: CASTRGGDNTEAFF.

On this clone itself: This same CDR3 is encoded by further DNA sequences in the sample. The chain couples TRBV6-1 to TRBJ2-3; 8 bases map to TRBD1. Losses at the gene ends were 6 bases for V and 0 bases for J; bases not matched to a gene: 2. This CDR3 has 14 amino acids. Germline CDR1 and CDR2: MNHNS and SASEGT. CDR3 DNA: TGTGCCAGCAGACGGACAGGGAGCACAGATACGCAGTATTTT. Its protein is CASRRTGSTDTQYF.

The V call is TRBV4-1, the J call TRBJ2-3, with no clear D. Germline values: CDR1 MGHRA, CDR2 YSYEKL. There are 12 residues in the CDR3. The V gene lost 3 bases and the J gene lost 6 bases, with 7 bases spanning the gap. CDR3 sequence: CASSHQDDTQYF. CDR3 in DNA: TGCGCCAGCAGCCACCAGGATGATACGCAGTATTTT.

The chain links TRBV11-2 to TRBJ1-4; D might be TRBD1 (6 bases). The CDR3 runs to 15 residues. V dropped 1 base and J dropped 7 bases, with 13 bases sitting between them. Germline CDR1 reads SGHAT; CDR2 reads FQNNGV. Written as DNA, the CDR3 is TGTGCCAGCAGCTTAGGGGGGACAACCCCTGAAAAACTGTTTTTT. It translates to CASSLGGTTPEKLFF.

This clone has a handful of counts. V usage is TRBV5-1 and J usage is TRBJ1-5, with 7 bases lining up with TRBD1. With 0 bases clipped from V and 4 bases from J, the junction kept 7 bases outside the gene matches. This CDR3 spans 16 amino acids. Germline V CDR1 and CDR2: SGHRS, YFSETQ. The CDR3 nucleotides read TGCGCCAGCAGCTTGGACGTGACAGGGACAAATCAGCCCCAGCATTTT. It encodes CASSLDVTGTNQPQHF.

As for this clone: The sample contains more than one DNA sequence encoding this CDR3. The rearrangement uses TRBV19 and TRBJ2-2, with D hard to call. Per germline, CDR1 LNHDA and CDR2 SQIVND (reference sequence). CDR3 length: 14 amino acids. The germline V and J ends were trimmed by 3 bases and 1 base, with 6 bases remaining between them. CDR3 DNA sequence: TGTGCCAGTAGTATCGGCGGGAACACCGGGGAGCTGTTTTTT. Translating gives CASSIGGNTGELFF.

The J gene is TRBJ1-1, the V gene TRBV30, with TRBD1 matching over 10 bases. CDR3 length: 14 residues. J lost 1 base, V lost 3 bases, and 2 bases had no gene match. From germline, CDR1 is GTSNPN and CDR2 SVGIG (reference sequence). CDR3 sequence: CAWSWDRGNTEAFF. In DNA form, the CDR3 reads TGTGCCTGGAGCTGGGACAGGGGGAACACTGAAGCTTTCTTT. The whole variable domain, remainder taken from reference TRBV30 and TRBJ1-1, is SQTIHQWPATLVQPVGSPLSLECTVEGTSNPNLYWYRQAAGRGLQLLFYSVGIGQISSEVPQNLSASRPQDRQFILSSKKLLLSDSGFYLCAWSWDRGNTEAFFGQGTRLTVV.

The chain carries TRBV27 and TRBJ2-3, with D tentatively TRBD1 (6 bases). The V gene lost 2 bases and the J gene lost 0 bases, with 6 bases spanning the gap. Germline V CDR1 and CDR2: MNHEY, SMNVEV (reference sequence). The length of the CDR3 is 14 residues. The CDR3 here is CASSLTGSTDTQYF. CDR3 bases: TGTGCCAGCAGTTTAACAGGGAGCACAGATACGCAGTATTTT.

The chain combines TRBV30 with TRBJ2-3; D call uncertain. The CDR3 is 13 amino acids. Germline V lookup: CDR1 GTSNPN, CDR2 SVGIG (reference sequence). The V end lost 3 bases, the J end lost 0 bases, and 7 bases lay between the germline ends. DNA for the CDR3: TGTGCCTGGAGCCGGGTAAGCACAGATACGCAGTATTTT. Translating it yields CAWSRVSTDTQYF.